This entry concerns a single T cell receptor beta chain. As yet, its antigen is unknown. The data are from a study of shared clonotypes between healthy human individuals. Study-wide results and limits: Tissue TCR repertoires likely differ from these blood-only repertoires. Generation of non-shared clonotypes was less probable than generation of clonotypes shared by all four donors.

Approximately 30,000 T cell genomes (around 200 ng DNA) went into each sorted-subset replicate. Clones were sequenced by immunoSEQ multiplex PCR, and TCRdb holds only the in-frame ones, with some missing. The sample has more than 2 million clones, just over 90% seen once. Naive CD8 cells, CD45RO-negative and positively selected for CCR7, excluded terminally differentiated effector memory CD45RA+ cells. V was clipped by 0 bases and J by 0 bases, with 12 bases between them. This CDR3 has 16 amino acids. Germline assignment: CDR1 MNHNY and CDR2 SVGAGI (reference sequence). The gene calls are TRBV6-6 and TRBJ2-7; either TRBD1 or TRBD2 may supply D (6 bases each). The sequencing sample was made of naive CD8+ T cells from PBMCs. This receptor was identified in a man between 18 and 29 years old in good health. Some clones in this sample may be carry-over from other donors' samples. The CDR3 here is CASSYSEGEVSYEQYF. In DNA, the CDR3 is TGTGCCAGCAGTTACTCGGAGGGGGAGGTCTCCTACGAGCAGTACTTC.